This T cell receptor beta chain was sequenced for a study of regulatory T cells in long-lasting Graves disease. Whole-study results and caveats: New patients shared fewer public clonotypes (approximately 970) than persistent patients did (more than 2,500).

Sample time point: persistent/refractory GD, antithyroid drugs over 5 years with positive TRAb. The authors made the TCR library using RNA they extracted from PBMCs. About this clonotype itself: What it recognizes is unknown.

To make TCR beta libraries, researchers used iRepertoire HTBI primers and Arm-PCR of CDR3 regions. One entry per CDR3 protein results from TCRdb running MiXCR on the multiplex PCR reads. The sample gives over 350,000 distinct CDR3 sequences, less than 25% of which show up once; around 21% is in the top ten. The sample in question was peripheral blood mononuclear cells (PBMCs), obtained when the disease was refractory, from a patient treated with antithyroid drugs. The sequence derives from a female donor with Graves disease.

The DNA of the CDR3 is TGTGCCATCAGTGGAGGGGGAACAGGGGCAGATACGCAGTATTTT. This gives the protein CAISGGGTGADTQYF. V usage is TRBV10-3 and J usage is TRBJ2-3, with TRBD1 matching over 7 bases. The V segment lost 4 bases and the J segment 4 bases; nucleotides outside the gene matches: 8. The CDR3 spans 15 residues. CDR1 is ENHRY and CDR2 is SYGVKD in the germline V gene.